This T cell receptor (beta chain) originates from a study of T cell changes during pregnancy in multiple sclerosis. Method: immunoSEQ multiplex PCR; TCRdb's copy keeps in-frame clones and lacks some. Here the sample spans approximately 41,000 clones, roughly 89% being singletons. J gave up 1 base and V 3 bases, and 0 bases lay outside the gene matches. This CDR3 region has 14 residues. Germline CDR1 is MRHNA and CDR2 is SNTAGT. This clonotype originated in a female donor with multiple sclerosis, enrolled in a pregnancy study. The specimen was CD4+ T cells from peripheral blood mononuclear cells, collected in the first trimester of pregnancy. The V and J genes are TRBV6-4 and TRBJ1-1; 9 bases line up with TRBD1. The CDR3 DNA sequence: TGTGCCAGCAGTGAGGGACAGGGGAACACTGAAGCTTTCTTT. Translation gives CASSEGQGNTEAFF.